One sample yielded the 30 T cell receptor beta chains listed below, sequenced in a study of human T cells and chemical hapten exposure. Time point of the sample: patch test 1, 2 weeks after DPC sensitization. Treatment denoted: therapeutic diphenylcyclopropenone sensitization with weekly scalp DPC. Total RNA was isolated from whole blood that had not been fractionated. TCRdb reprocessed the RACE reads with MiXCR, giving one entry per CDR3 protein. The sample yields around 57,000 distinct CDR3 sequences, more than 9.5% seen once. Sequenced here: whole blood, sampled in connection with sensitization to the hapten diphenylcyclopropenone (DPC). These receptor sequences come from a woman aged 40-49 years with alopecia areata. Some clones in this sample may be carry-over from other donors' samples.

This clonotype was picked up a small number of times. V usage is TRBV20-1 and J usage is TRBJ2-7; D possibly corresponds to TRBD2 (5 bases). Germline CDR1 is DFQATT and CDR2 is SNEGSKA (reference sequence). The CDR3 spans 14 residues. Trimming pared 6 bases from V and 3 bases from J, leaving 18 bases between. For the CDR3, the DNA is TGCAGTGCAGTTACTAGGCTACCGGGCTACGAGCAGTACTTC. This translates into CSAVTRLPGYEQYF.

The chain carries TRBV12-3 or TRBV12-4 and TRBJ1-2; possible D gene TRBD1, 5 bases. Between the trimmed V and J ends, which lost 5 bases and 4 bases, there was a span of 11 bases. This CDR3 region has 13 residues. CDR3 DNA sequence: TGTGCCAGCAGTGTTCGGGACGTCTATGGCTACACCTTC. Its protein product is CASSVRDVYGYTF.

This clonotype showed up just a few times. The chain uses TRBV6-5 and TRBJ2-5, with a possible D match to TRBD2 (5 bases). The V end lost 2 bases, the J end lost 9 bases, and 16 bases lay between the germline ends. The V gene's germline CDR1 is MNHEY and CDR2 SVGAGI. The CDR3 has 14 amino acids. CDR3: CASSYQRVPGAQYF. CDR3 nucleotides: TGTGCCAGCAGTTACCAGAGGGTCCCCGGGGCCCAGTACTTC.

V is TRBV11-3 and J is TRBJ1-1, with D uncertain. Germline V gene data show CDR1 as SGHNT and CDR2 as YENEEA. With 1 base removed from V and 10 bases from J, the gap between germline ends came to 10 bases. CDR3 length: 12 amino acids. The DNA of the CDR3 is TGTGCCAGCAGCTTAGTGAGTTCGGGAGCTTTCTTT. This codes for CASSLVSSGAFF.

This clonotype was seen at least ten times. The chain recombines TRBV29-1 with TRBJ1-2, with TRBD1 matching 7 bases. V lost 6 bases to trimming and J lost 4 bases; unmatched junction nucleotides: 11. The CDR3 is 14 residues long. Germline V lookup: CDR1 SQVTM, CDR2 ANQGSEA. CDR3 sequence (DNA): TGCAGCGTACGTTTCCGGGACAGCCCCTATGGCTACACCTTC. This gives the protein CSVRFRDSPYGYTF.

This clonotype has only a few counts. V is TRBV18 and J is TRBJ1-5; D is undetermined. The length of the CDR3 is 13 residues. Deletions cut 2 bases from V and 3 bases from J, with 5 bases between. Per the germline V gene, CDR1 is KGHSH and CDR2 is LQKENI. The CDR3 DNA reads as TGTGCCAGCTCACCAGGATCCAATCAGCCCCAGCATTTT. Translation: CASSPGSNQPQHF.

This clonotype was counted only a few times. V gene TRBV12-5 combines with J gene TRBJ2-1; the D gene is possibly TRBD2 (5 bases). The ends were cut back, 6 bases at V and 9 bases at J, with 12 bases in the middle. The CDR3 has 12 residues. Germline values: CDR1 LGHNT, CDR2 FRNRAP. This CDR3 is CASGRLGVEQFF. The CDR3 region has the DNA TGTGCTAGTGGCCGACTCGGGGTTGAGCAGTTCTTC.

This rearrangement joins TRBV9 to TRBJ2-3; 13 bases fit TRBD2. Germline V CDR1 and CDR2: SGDLS, YYNGEE. V lost 3 bases and J lost 1; bases outside the gene matches: 8. The CDR3 totals 18 residues. The CDR3 protein is CASSEGGTSGTRTDTQYF. The CDR3 bases are TGTGCCAGCAGCGAGGGGGGGACTAGCGGGACCCGCACAGATACGCAGTATTTT.

This clonotype was seen only a few times. The rearrangement uses TRBV7-9 and TRBJ1-1, with D unclear. Trimming cost V 1 base and J 1 base, with 4 bases left between them. CDR1 and CDR2 from the germline V gene are SEHNR and FQNEAQ (reference sequence). The CDR3 runs to 13 residues. The chain's CDR3 is CASSLGSNTEAFF. The CDR3 nucleotides read TGTGCCAGCAGCTTAGGGTCGAACACTGAAGCTTTCTTT. Complete variable domain (other parts from reference TRBV7-9 and TRBJ1-1): DTGVSQNPRHKITKRGQNVTFRCDPISEHNRLYWYRQTLGQGPEFLTYFQNEAQLEKSRLLSDRFSAERPKGSFSTLEIQRTEQGDSAMYLCASSLGSNTEAFFGQGTRLTVV.

At least ten counts were recorded for this clonotype. V is TRBV12-3 or TRBV12-4 and J is TRBJ2-5, with a possible D match to TRBD2 (5 bases). This CDR3 comprises 12 residues. V was trimmed by 3 bases and J by 5 bases, leaving 7 bases between them. This CDR3 reads CASSFSVETQYF. In DNA, the CDR3 is TGTGCCAGCAGTTTTAGCGTGGAGACCCAGTACTTC.

The chain employs TRBV7-6 and TRBJ2-7; tentative D call: TRBD1 (5 bases). Germline values: CDR1 SGHVS, CDR2 FNYEAQ. V dropped 4 bases and J dropped 6 bases, with 10 bases sitting between them. The CDR3 is 12 residues long. The CDR3 nucleotides read TGTGCCAGCAGCTCTAGGGGCGGCGAGCAGTACTTC. It yields the protein CASSSRGGEQYF.

In its sample, this clonotype was seen a few times. The chain carries TRBV7-8 and TRBJ2-7, with unresolved D. Per germline, CDR1 SGHVS and CDR2 FQNEAQ. The CDR3 is made up of 13 amino acids. V was cut by 4 bases and J by 6 bases, with 13 bases left in between. CDR3 sequence reads: CASSSDPYSEQYF. The DNA of the CDR3 is TGTGCCAGCAGCTCTGACCCATATTCCGAGCAGTACTTC.

On this clonotype: Its ends do not fully match the called genes, so a read error is possible. The gene calls are TRBV12-3 or TRBV12-4 and TRBJ1-1; possibly TRBD1 for D (5 bases). This CDR3 contains 11 residues. The CDR3 sequence: CASTLVGVAFF. The CDR3 nucleotides are TGTGCCAGCACTTTAGTAGGGGTAGCTTTCTTT.

As concerns this clonotype: The junction shows a germline mismatch at one end, possibly a read error. The gene calls are TRBV7-7 and TRBJ2-1; D uncertain. This CDR3 spans 13 amino acids. Germline V gives CDR1 SSHAT, CDR2 FNYEAQ (reference sequence). DNA of the CDR3: TGTGCTAGCAGCTCCGACATTGACAATGAGCAGTTCTTC. Translated: CASSSDIDNEQFF.

The gene calls are TRBV12-3 or TRBV12-4 and TRBJ1-1, with D hard to call. Trimming left V 2 bases short and J 5 bases short, with 9 bases between. This CDR3 is built from 13 residues. CDR3 region: CASSLILGTEAFF. The DNA of the CDR3 is TGTGCCAGCAGTTTAATATTGGGGACTGAAGCTTTCTTT.

This clonotype was seen repeatedly, ten times or more. The chain has TRBV28 and TRBJ1-2; D unclear. The CDR3 consists of 13 residues. Germline lookup yields CDR1 MDHEN and CDR2 SYDVKM. V lost 4 bases, J lost 4 bases, and 10 bases lay in between. This CDR3 reads CASSSTVSYGYTF. The DNA for the CDR3 is TGTGCCAGCAGTTCAACAGTGAGCTATGGCTACACCTTC.

The table lists this clonotype with many counts. This chain connects TRBV6-2 or TRBV6-3 to TRBJ2-2; maybe TRBD1 (5 bases). Germline CDR1 reads MNHEY; CDR2 reads SVGEGT. V was pared by 5 bases and J by 4 bases, with 11 bases between. This CDR3 is built from 14 residues. CDR3 loop: CASSGASPTGELFF. The CDR3 DNA reads as TGTGCCAGCAGTGGGGCCAGCCCCACCGGGGAGCTGTTTTTT.

The rearrangement uses TRBV28 and TRBJ2-2; TRBD2 agrees at 7 bases. V dropped 3 bases and J dropped 5; count of bases not matched to a gene: 6. The CDR3 contains 15 residues. CDR1 and CDR2 from the germline V gene are MDHEN and SYDVKM. CDR3 protein: CASSLGGSGTGELFF. The CDR3 DNA reads TGTGCCAGCAGTTTGGGAGGGAGTGGTACCGGGGAGCTGTTTTTT.

This clonotype was observed at least ten times. J is TRBJ1-1 and V is TRBV12-3 or TRBV12-4, with 8 bases identical to TRBD1. There are 14 residues in the CDR3. J gave up 7 bases and V 1 base, and 5 bases lay outside the gene matches. This CDR3 is CASSLGTGRGEAFF. The DNA of the CDR3 is TGTGCCAGCAGTTTAGGGACAGGGAGAGGTGAAGCTTTCTTT.

This clonotype showed up many times. The chain employs TRBV7-3 and TRBJ2-7; TRBD2 matches at 8 bases. The CDR3 runs to 14 residues. V gave up 2 bases and J gave up 5 bases; unmatched junction bases: 5. Germline V lookup: CDR1 SGHTA, CDR2 FQGTGA. The CDR3 nucleotides are TGTGCCAGCAGCTTATCCGGGAGGGCCGACGAGCAGTACTTC. Translating gives CASSLSGRADEQYF.

In this sample, this clonotype turned up many times. This chain connects TRBV5-1 to TRBJ1-1; 7 bases match TRBD1. V dropped 0 bases and J dropped 0; count of bases not matched to a gene: 5. Germline V lookup: CDR1 SGHRS, CDR2 YFSETQ. The CDR3 spans 16 residues. CDR3 sequence: CASSLDGTAMNTEAFF. The CDR3 nucleotides read TGCGCCAGCAGCTTGGACGGGACAGCAATGAACACTGAAGCTTTCTTT.

The rearrangement uses TRBV12-3 or TRBV12-4 and TRBJ1-6; perhaps TRBD1 as D (6 bases). CDR3 length: 13 amino acids. V lost 6 bases to trimming and J lost 11 bases, with 14 bases between them. CDR3 coding DNA: TGTGCCAGCAGCCCAGGGAGGGGGACACCCCTCCACTTT. It is translated as CASSPGRGTPLHF.

This chain links TRBV6-5 with TRBJ1-3; D gene uncertain. Trimming took 0 bases from V and 9 from J, leaving 9 bases between them. Germline assignment: CDR1 MNHEY and CDR2 SVGAGI. This CDR3 is built from 13 residues. The CDR3 loop reads CASSYSGWSTIYF. CDR3 in DNA: TGTGCCAGCAGTTACTCTGGGTGGTCCACCATATATTTT.

The sample holds a few counts of this clonotype. This sequence joins TRBV10-3 and TRBJ2-1, with 8 bases identical to TRBD1. Germline V lookup: CDR1 ENHRY, CDR2 SYGVKD. CDR3 size: 15 residues. J gave up 5 bases and V 2 bases, and 5 bases lay outside the gene matches. This CDR3 reads CAISEPGQGNNEQFF. For the CDR3, the DNA is TGTGCCATCAGTGAGCCCGGACAGGGAAACAATGAGCAGTTCTTC.

The chain is built from TRBV20-1 and TRBJ2-1; possibly TRBD1 for D (6 bases). The CDR3 has 15 residues. Per germline, CDR1 DFQATT and CDR2 SNEGSKA (reference sequence). With 4 bases removed from V and 3 bases from J, the gap between germline ends came to 16 bases. The CDR3 region has the DNA TGCAGTGCTAAAGCGCGTAACAGGGACTACAATGAGCAGTTCTTC. It specifies CSAKARNRDYNEQFF.

This chain joins TRBV20-1 and TRBJ2-7, with 9 bases fitting TRBD2. Trimming took 6 bases from V and 4 from J; bases not matched to a gene: 10. The CDR3 extends over 14 amino acids. The germline V gene encodes CDR1 DFQATT and CDR2 SNEGSKA (reference sequence). CDR3: CSAAGAGGVYEQYF. The CDR3 DNA sequence: TGCAGTGCCGCCGGGGCGGGAGGGGTTTACGAGCAGTACTTC.

The sample holds many counts of this clonotype. This sequence joins TRBV20-1 and TRBJ2-1; 12 bases agree with TRBD2. The germline CDR1 and CDR2 sequences are DFQATT and SNEGSKA (reference sequence). The CDR3 runs 17 residues. With 3 bases clipped from V and 1 base from J, the junction kept 7 bases outside the gene matches. CDR3 sequence reads: CSARAFGLAGSYNEQFF. Here the CDR3 DNA reads TGCAGTGCTAGGGCTTTCGGACTAGCGGGATCCTACAATGAGCAGTTCTTC.

The chain is built from TRBV12-3 or TRBV12-4 and TRBJ2-1; TRBD1 matches at 7 bases. Trimming cost V 3 bases and J 7 bases; bases outside gene matches: 6. This CDR3 is built from 14 residues. The DNA for the CDR3 is TGTGCCAGCAGTTTGGGACAGTCTCCTAATGAGCAGTTCTTC. As protein: CASSLGQSPNEQFF.

This clonotype has a count of ten or more. The chain carries TRBV14 and TRBJ2-7, with D uncertain. The germline gives CDR1 SGHDN, CDR2 FVKESK. CDR3 length: 13 amino acids. The V end was cut by 4 bases, the J end by 2 bases, with 9 bases between. CDR3 loop: CASSPPVAYEQYF. The CDR3 nucleotides are TGTGCCAGCAGCCCACCGGTGGCCTACGAGCAGTACTTC.

This clonotype was seen at least ten times. The rearrangement links TRBV7-8 to TRBJ1-1; no reliable D call. Germline assignment: CDR1 SGHVS and CDR2 FQNEAQ. V shed 5 bases and J shed 0 bases, with 7 bases lying between them. This CDR3 spans 13 amino acids. The CDR3 sequence is CASSINMNTEAFF. CDR3 sequence (DNA): TGTGCCAGCAGCATAAATATGAACACTGAAGCTTTCTTT.